The table lists the clone carrying this T cell receptor beta chain with a count of one. Its cognate antigen is unknown. These data belong to a study of T cell responses to AZD1222 COVID-19 vaccine. With V trimmed by 4 bases and J by 5 bases, 10 bases remained unmatched. The germline V gene has CDR1 MGHRA and CDR2 YSYEKL. This CDR3 has 16 residues. TCRdb keeps only in-frame clones here, not all; method: immunoSEQ multiplex PCR. Of 180,000 or so clones listed, 85% to 95% are singletons. Study-wide findings and caveats: Along spike, vaccine-associated CD4 TCRs were found throughout, with dominance at 160-218 and 743-854.

The TCR originated in an adult in good health. The chain combines TRBV4-1 with TRBJ2-1, with 8 bases that match TRBD1. The sequencing used peripheral blood, collected on day 0 of AZD1222 vaccination. CDR3 nucleotides: TGCGCCAGCAGCCCCCGACCCGGACAGGGTAACAATGAGCAGTTCTTC. As protein: CASSPRPGQGNNEQFF.